This note documents a single T cell receptor beta chain sequence. The primer mix had 60 Vbeta and 13 Jbeta primers. The data were produced by immunoSEQ multiplex PCR, yet TCRdb's version contains in-frame clones alone and is incomplete. This table has 120,000 or so clones, 75% to 90% appearing once. This specimen comes from a study of cytomegalovirus exposure and HLA in healthy donors. Germline values: CDR1 MDHEN, CDR2 SYDVKM. CDR3 length: 13 amino acids. The ends were cut back, 5 bases at V and 2 bases at J, with 9 bases in the middle. The V gene is TRBV28, the J gene TRBJ1-2, with no clear D. Sequenced material: PBMCs. This receptor was obtained from a female donor in good health and CMV-seropositive. CDR3 in amino acids: CASSADMNYGYTF. For the CDR3, the DNA is TGTGCCAGCAGTGCCGACATGAACTATGGCTACACCTTC.